This T cell receptor beta chain was recovered during a study of cytomegalovirus exposure and HLA in healthy donors. Points from the study as a whole: Follow-up analysis later connected one missense variant in DCLRE1C with trimming of TCR beta V- and J-genes.

To note about this clone: What it binds is not known.

The PCR made use of 60 Vbeta and 13 Jbeta primers. The table came from immunoSEQ multiplex PCR; TCRdb's copy has only in-frame clones and leaves some out. The sample holds approximately 120,000 clones, roughly 82% seen once. Germline V gene data show CDR1 as GTSNPN and CDR2 as SVGIG (reference sequence). CDR3 length equals 13 residues. V was pared by 2 bases and J by 4 bases, with 11 bases between. The genes are TRBV30 and TRBJ1-2; no reliable D call. The sequenced sample consisted of PBMCs. This TCR came from a woman between 40 and 55 years old in good health and CMV-seropositive. The CDR3 nucleotides are TGTGCCTGGAGTTCCGGAGCCGGCTATGGCTACACCTTC. This translates into CAWSSGAGYGYTF.